A selection of T cell receptor beta chains follows, all from one sample in a study of cytomegalovirus exposure and HLA in healthy donors. Using immunoSEQ multiplex PCR, the repertoire was profiled, and TCRdb retains in-frame clones only, with some absent. The data contain about 140,000 clones, 60% to 80% of them singletons. Material for sequencing was PBMCs. The receptors originated from a male donor in good health and CMV-seronegative. The conserved cysteine and the conserved F or W are not part of the CDR3 here.

CDR3 protein: ASSPRLAGAPDTQY
V gene: TRBV7-2

CDR3 protein: ASSDGGGATDTQY
V gene: TRBV6-4

CDR3 protein: ASSRATGSTNTIY
V gene: TRBV4-2

CDR3 protein: AWGRGNQPQH
V gene: TRBV30

CDR3 protein: ASSPRQDANYGYT
V gene: TRBV6-6

CDR3 protein: ASSLWDRRGEQY
V gene: TRBV5-1

CDR3 protein: ASSSPRSADTQY
V gene: TRBV11-3

CDR3 protein: ASSPRDSYQPQH
V gene: TRBV19

CDR3 protein: AISPTSSYNSPLH
V gene: TRBV10-3

CDR3 protein: ASSRAGSGGDYGYT
V gene: TRBV5-5

CDR3 protein: ASSGVGARLKQF
V gene: TRBV25-1

CDR3 protein: ASSLRTEAF
V gene: TRBV28

CDR3 protein: ASSLWRTTAEQY
V gene: TRBV7-2

CDR3 protein: ASSLALLRENEQF
V gene: TRBV13

CDR3 protein: ASRGTGGYSGANVLT
V gene: TRBV28

CDR3 protein: ASSLQLAGGSDTQY
V gene: TRBV27

CDR3 protein: ASTISILTGGGYT
V gene: TRBV7-9

CDR3 protein: ASSLGRVGADTQY
V gene: TRBV11-1

CDR3 protein: ASTPRGGGRETQY
V gene: TRBV2

CDR3 protein: ATSRGSYSETQY
V gene: TRBV15

CDR3 protein: ASSQDQGYNEQF
V gene: TRBV4-3

CDR3 protein: ASSLGQGNTEAF
V gene: TRBV7-9

CDR3 protein: ASSRGTRGNTIY
V gene: TRBV6-5

CDR3 protein: ASSPLGGNTEAF
V gene: TRBV27

CDR3 protein: ASSLYQGAVATEAF
V gene: TRBV5-1

CDR3 protein: ASRRSASTDTQY
V gene: TRBV6-5

CDR3 protein: ASSLLEAF
V gene: TRBV7-9

CDR3 protein: ASSPGGGTSLGNYGYT
V gene: TRBV7-9

CDR3 protein: ASSRLLGGTEFGNTIY
V gene: TRBV4-2

CDR3 protein: ASSDGGTYNSPLH
V gene: TRBV5-5

CDR3 protein: ASSLSGTTETEAF
V gene: TRBV7-9

CDR3 protein: ASSLVDTIY
V gene: TRBV2

CDR3 protein: AISETTNTEAF
V gene: TRBV10-3

CDR3 protein: ASSITGVTEAF
V gene: TRBV25-1

CDR3 protein: ASSWIGQGKDTQY
V gene: TRBV5-4

CDR3 protein: ASSTPSGAGETQY
V gene: TRBV7-9

CDR3 protein: ASSPFDESLYEQY
V gene: TRBV7-2

CDR3 protein: ASSVNRVPNYGYT
V gene: TRBV4-3

CDR3 protein: ASSSMQDSVTGELF
V gene: TRBV7-9

CDR3 protein: ASSLETSGGARNIQY
V gene: TRBV4-3

CDR3 protein: ASSYIAGNQPQH
V gene: TRBV6-7

CDR3 protein: ASRPGQGGFYEQY
V gene: TRBV6-1

CDR3 protein: ASSLGEHRELF
V gene: TRBV11-2

CDR3 protein: ASSQEAPNTEAF
V gene: TRBV4-2

CDR3 protein: ASSLTGSPYEQY
V gene: TRBV28

CDR3 protein: ASSLIRNMNTEAF
V gene: TRBV7-2

CDR3 protein: ASSSQGLSYNSPLH
V gene: TRBV7-2

CDR3 protein: ASRIDRTYGYT
V gene: TRBV27

CDR3 protein: ASSLDGYGYT
V gene: TRBV5-1

CDR3 protein: ASSSQGARSYGYT
V gene: TRBV19

CDR3 protein: ASSQLGDREVPIY
V gene: TRBV4-2